The present entry profiles one TCR beta chain with its context. The target antigen is unknown. Assay: immunoSEQ multiplex PCR; the TCRdb copy retains only in-frame clones and omits some. Among just over 20,000 clones listed, nearly 90% were seen once. Between the trimmed V and J ends, which lost 4 bases and 3 bases, there was a span of 13 bases. The CDR3 has 14 residues. Germline values: CDR1 MNHEY, CDR2 SVGAGI. The data derive from a study of graft-versus-host responses after intestinal transplantation. The wider study: Transplants were multivisceral, liver-intestinal, or isolated intestinal. Each recipient received anti-thymocyte globulin induction, then tacrolimus and steroids for approximately 3 years. Whole-study findings and limits: Recipient-marrow GvH clones were detected, some having first appeared in ileum or blood. Early after transplant, HvG declines were associated with peak levels of circulating GvH clones.

J is TRBJ2-7 and V is TRBV6-5; a weak D match, TRBD2 (7 bases). The receptor comes from a human patient who received an intestinal transplant, so some T cells may come from the graft donor. Sequenced here: PBMCs, sampled about 63 days after intestinal transplantation. CDR3 protein: CASSWGGLSYEQYF. The DNA for the CDR3 is TGTGCCAGCAGTTGGGGGGGCTTAAGCTACGAGCAGTACTTC.